The sequence of this TCR beta chain was determined in a study of post-analysis software for immune sequencing data (dated by TCRdb to between 2014 and 2017). Notes on the research overall: Disease courses on record covered relapsing-remitting, secondary progressive and progressive-relapsing multiple sclerosis, though some patients had no subtype annotation. A subset of samples was prepared in parallel using single-end sample barcoding, then pooled and co-amplified after Illumina adapter ligation. The patient repertoires were compared against some twelve previously published healthy control repertoires obtained from donors aged about 6 to 27 years.

To demonstrate the VDJtools post-analysis software, the study profiled TCR beta repertoires from the peripheral blood of 10 to 15 young patients with multiple sclerosis. The multiple sclerosis patients were children and adolescents ranging in age from 6 to 15 years. Study-level results and caveats: The multiple sclerosis patient group was slightly younger than the control group. A handful of TRBV segments, including TRBV5-6, TRBV5-1 and TRBV20-1, were significantly more frequent in patients than controls. Normalized Chao1 diversity was significantly lower in multiple sclerosis patients than controls, suggesting substantial peripheral T-cell clonal expansion. When samples were clustered directly using the F measure, samples prepared in the same batch co-clustered strongly, which prompted a batch-effect correction.

Library preparation employed PCR. Sequencing relied on an Illumina HiSeq 2500. To reduce PCR and sequencing biases, unique molecular identifiers were built into the TCR beta cDNA libraries. Per 1 to 10 million input T cells, some 500,000 cDNA molecules were obtained, such that each molecule approximated one T cell. The patient libraries were prepared and sequenced using the same protocol as the earlier healthy control dataset. Samples belonging to the same batch were prepared together, multiplexed and sequenced on a shared HiSeq lane. In the paper's pipeline: Raw barcoded reads were processed with MIGEC, discarding single-read molecular identifier groups before consensus assembly and CDR3 extraction. VDJtools was used for post-analysis of the clonotype tables, and diversity was normalized by down-sampling every dataset to the size of the smallest sample. In repertoire overlap clustering, CDR3 amino acid sequences, but not nucleotide sequences, were matched to correct batch-related cross-sample contamination. TCRdb took the public reads, trimmed them with fastp at Q25, ran MiXCR for clone calling and kept in-frame beta chains. Duplicate CDR3 protein sequences are folded into a single record with the most common DNA and genes. These V and J calls are TCRdb output, not the study's own analysis. The sample profile shows hundreds of thousands of distinct CDR3 sequences; 30% of them were found once. Around 0.6% of the sample is in the top ten clones.

The cysteine opens and the phenylalanine closes a CDR3 of 17 amino acids. Left in the record is the CDR3 DNA by itself, 51 bases read in frame from the first base. CDR1 and CDR2 (SGHTA, FQGNSA) derive from the germline V gene. Clipping removes 3 bases from V and 5 bases from J, with 12 as the unmatched junction base count. Remarks on this clonotype: Which antigen it targets is not known. No qualities accompany the bases; no much larger clone lies one base away.

The V gene is TRBV7-2 and the J gene is TRBJ2-3; TRBD2 matches 9 bases in the middle. The sequence was obtained from a girl between 10 and 17 years old with multiple sclerosis. Sequencing was carried out using blood. The bases are TGTGCCAGCAGCTTGTCCCCGGGACTAGCAATCCAAGATACGCAGTATTTT. It codes for CASSLSPGLAIQDTQYF.